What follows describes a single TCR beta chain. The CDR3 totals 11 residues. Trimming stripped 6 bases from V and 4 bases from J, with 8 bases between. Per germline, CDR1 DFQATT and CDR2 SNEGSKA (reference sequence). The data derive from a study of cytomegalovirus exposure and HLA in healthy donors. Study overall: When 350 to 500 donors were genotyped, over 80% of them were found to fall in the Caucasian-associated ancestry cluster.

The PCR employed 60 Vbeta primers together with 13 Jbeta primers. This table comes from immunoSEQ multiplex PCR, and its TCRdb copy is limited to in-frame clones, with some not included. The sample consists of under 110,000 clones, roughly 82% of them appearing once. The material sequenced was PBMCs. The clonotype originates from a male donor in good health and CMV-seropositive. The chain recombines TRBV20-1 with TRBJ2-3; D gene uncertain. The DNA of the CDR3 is TGCAGTGCATTAGAAGCAGATACGCAGTATTTT. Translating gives CSALEADTQYF.